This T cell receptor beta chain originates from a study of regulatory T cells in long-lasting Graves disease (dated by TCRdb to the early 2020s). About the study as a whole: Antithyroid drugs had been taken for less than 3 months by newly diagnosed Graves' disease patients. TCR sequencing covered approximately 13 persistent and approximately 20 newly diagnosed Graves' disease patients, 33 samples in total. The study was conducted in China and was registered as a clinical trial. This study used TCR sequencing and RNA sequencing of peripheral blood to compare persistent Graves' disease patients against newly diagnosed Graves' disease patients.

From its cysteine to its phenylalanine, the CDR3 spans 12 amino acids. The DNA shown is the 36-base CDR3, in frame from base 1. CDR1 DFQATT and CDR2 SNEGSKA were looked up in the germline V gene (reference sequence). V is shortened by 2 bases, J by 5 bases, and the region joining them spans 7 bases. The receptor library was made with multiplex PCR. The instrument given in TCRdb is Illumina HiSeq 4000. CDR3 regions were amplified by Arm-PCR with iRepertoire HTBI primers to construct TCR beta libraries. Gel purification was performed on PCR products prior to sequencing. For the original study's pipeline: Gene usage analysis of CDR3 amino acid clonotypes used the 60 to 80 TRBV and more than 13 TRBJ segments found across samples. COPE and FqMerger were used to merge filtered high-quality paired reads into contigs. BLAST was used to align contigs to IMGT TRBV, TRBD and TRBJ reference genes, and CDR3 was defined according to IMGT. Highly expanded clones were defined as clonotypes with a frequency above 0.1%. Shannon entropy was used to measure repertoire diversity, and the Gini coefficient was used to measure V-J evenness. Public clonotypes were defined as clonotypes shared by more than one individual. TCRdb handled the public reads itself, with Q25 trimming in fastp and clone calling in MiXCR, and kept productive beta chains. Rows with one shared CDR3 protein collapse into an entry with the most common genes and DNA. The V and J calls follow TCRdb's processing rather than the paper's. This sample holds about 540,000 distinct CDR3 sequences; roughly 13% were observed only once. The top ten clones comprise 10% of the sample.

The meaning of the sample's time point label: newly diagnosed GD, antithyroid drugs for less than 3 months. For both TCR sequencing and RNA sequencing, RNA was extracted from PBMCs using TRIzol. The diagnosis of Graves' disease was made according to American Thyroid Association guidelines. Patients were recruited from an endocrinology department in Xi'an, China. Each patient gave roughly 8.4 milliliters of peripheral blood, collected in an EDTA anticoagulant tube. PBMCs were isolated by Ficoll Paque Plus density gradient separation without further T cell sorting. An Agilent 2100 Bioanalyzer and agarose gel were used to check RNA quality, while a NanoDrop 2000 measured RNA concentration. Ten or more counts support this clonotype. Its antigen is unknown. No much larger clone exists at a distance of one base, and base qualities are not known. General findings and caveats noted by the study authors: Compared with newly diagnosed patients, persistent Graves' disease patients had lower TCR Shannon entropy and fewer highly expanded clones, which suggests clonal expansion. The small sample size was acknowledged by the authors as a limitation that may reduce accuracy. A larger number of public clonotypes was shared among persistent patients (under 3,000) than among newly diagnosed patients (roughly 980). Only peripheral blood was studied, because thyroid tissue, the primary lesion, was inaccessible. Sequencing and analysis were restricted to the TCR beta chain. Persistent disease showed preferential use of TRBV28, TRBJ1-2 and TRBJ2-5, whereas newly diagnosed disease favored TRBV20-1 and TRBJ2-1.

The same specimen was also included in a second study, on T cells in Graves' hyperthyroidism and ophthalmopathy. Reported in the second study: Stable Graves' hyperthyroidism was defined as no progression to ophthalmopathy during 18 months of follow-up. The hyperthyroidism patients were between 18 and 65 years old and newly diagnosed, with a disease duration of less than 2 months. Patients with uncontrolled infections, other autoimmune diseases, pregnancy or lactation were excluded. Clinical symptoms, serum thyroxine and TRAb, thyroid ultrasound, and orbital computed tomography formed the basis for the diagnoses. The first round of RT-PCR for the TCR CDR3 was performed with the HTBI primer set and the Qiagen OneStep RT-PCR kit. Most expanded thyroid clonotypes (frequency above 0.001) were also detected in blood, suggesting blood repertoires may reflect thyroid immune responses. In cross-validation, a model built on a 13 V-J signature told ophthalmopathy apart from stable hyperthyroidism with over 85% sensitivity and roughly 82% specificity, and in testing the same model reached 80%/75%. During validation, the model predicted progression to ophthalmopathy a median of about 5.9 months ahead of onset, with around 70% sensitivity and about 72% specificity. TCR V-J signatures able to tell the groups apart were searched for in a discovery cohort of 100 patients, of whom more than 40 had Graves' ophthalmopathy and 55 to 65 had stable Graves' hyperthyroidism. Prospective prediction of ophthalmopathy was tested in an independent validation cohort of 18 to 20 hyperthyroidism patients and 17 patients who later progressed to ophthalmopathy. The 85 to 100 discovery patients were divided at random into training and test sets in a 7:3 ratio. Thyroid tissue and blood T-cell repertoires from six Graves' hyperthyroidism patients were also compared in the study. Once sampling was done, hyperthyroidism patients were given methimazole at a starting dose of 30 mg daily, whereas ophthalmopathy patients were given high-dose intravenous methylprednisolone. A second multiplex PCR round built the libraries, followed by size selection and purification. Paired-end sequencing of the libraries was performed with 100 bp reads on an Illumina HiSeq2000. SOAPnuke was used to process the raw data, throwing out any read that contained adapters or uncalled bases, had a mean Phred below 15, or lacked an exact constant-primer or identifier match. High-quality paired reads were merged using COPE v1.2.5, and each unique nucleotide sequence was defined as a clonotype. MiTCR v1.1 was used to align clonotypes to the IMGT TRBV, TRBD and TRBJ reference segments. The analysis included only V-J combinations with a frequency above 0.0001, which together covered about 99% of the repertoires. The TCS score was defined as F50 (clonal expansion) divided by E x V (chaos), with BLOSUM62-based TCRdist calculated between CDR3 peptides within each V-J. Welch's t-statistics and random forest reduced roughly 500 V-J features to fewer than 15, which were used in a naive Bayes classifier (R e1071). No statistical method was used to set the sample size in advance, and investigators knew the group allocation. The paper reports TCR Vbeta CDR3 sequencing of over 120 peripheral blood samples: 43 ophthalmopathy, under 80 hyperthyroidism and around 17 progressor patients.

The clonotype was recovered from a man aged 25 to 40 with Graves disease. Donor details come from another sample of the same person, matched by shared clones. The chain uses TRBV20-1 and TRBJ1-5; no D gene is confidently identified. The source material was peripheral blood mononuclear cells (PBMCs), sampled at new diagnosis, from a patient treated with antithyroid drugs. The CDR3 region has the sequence CSARRMDQPQHF. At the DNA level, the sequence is TGCAGTGCTAGACGGATGGATCAGCCCCAGCATTTT.